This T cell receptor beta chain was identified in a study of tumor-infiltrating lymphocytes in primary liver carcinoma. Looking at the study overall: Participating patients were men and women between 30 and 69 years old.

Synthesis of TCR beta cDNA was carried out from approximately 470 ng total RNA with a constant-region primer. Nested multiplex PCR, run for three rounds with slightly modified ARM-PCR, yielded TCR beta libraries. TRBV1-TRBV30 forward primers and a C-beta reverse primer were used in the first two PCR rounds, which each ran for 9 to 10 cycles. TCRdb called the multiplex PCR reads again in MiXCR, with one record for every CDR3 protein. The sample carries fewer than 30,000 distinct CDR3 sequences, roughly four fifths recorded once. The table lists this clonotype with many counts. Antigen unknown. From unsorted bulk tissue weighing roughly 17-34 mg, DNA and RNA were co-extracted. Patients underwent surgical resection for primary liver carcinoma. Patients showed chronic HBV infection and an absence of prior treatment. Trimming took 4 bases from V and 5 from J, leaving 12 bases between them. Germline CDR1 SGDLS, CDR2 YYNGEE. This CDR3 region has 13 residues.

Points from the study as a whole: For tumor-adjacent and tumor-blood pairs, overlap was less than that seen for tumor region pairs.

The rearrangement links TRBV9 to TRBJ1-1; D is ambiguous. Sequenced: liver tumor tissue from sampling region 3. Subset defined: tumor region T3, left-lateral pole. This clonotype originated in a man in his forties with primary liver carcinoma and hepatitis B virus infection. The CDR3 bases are TGTGCCAGCAGCCGGGGTGACGGAACTGAAGCTTTCTTT. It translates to CASSRGDGTEAFF.